The 22 T cell receptor beta chains below all came from one sample that was sequenced in a study of vaccination and CD4 T cells after COVID-19. The time point denotes: late sampling 161 to 241 days after vaccination in a few convalescent patients. Stated treatment: 10-day PBMC culture with coronavirus spike peptide pools or control peptides (ViraFEST assay). An Oncomine TCR Beta short-read assay was used to sequence the DNA from cultured CD4+ T cells. TCRdb analysed the PCR reads with MiXCR anew, one entry per CDR3 protein. The sample holds 20,000 to 30,000 distinct CDR3 sequences, under 55% seen once. Antigens for these TCRs are unknown. The sequencing here drew on CD4+ T cells from blood, cultured in vitro, taken about 7 months after SARS-CoV-2 vaccination. These TCRs come from a human donor who had recovered from COVID-19.

The chain employs TRBV5-5 and TRBJ1-5; 7 nucleotides align to TRBD1. This CDR3 spans 14 amino acids. Trimming at V came to 4 bases and at J to 9 bases, leaving 10 bases not matched to a gene. Germline V CDR1 and CDR2: SGHKS, YYEKEE (reference sequence). CDR3 nucleotide sequence: TGTGCCAGCAGCGACCAGAGGGACAGAACGCCCCAGCATTTT. Its protein product is CASSDQRDRTPQHF.

V and J are TRBV20-1 and TRBJ2-7, with no clear D. V was cut by 0 bases and J by 2 bases, with 11 bases left in between. Per germline, CDR1 DFQATT and CDR2 SNEGSKA (reference sequence). The CDR3 is made up of 14 amino acids. The CDR3 DNA is TGCAGTGCTAGAGATGGAAGTGCCCCCTACGAGCAGTACTTC. This gives the protein CSARDGSAPYEQYF.

This chain links TRBV7-2 with TRBJ2-5; 7 nucleotides match TRBD2. CDR1 is SGHTA and CDR2 is FQGNSA in the germline V gene. Trimming at V came to 7 bases and at J to 2 bases, leaving 4 bases not matched to a gene. This CDR3 has 13 residues. CDR3 loop: CASNPSGQETQYF. The CDR3 region has the DNA TGTGCCAGCAACCCTAGCGGTCAAGAGACCCAGTACTTC. The complete variable domain, with remaining parts taken from reference TRBV7-2 and TRBJ2-5, reads GAGVSQSPSNKVTEKGKDVELRCDPISGHTALYWYRQSLGQGLEFLIYFQGNSAPDKSGLPSDRFSAERTGGSVSTLTIQRTQQEDSAVYLCASNPSGQETQYFGPGTRLLVL.

The chain recombines TRBV20-1 with TRBJ1-6, with 9 positions matching TRBD1. The germline V gene has CDR1 DFQATT and CDR2 SNEGSKA (reference sequence). V was pared by 5 bases and J by 5 bases, with 4 bases of the junction left unmatched. CDR3 size: 14 residues. The CDR3 region is CSAGDRANNSPLHF. For the CDR3, the DNA is TGCAGTGCTGGGGACAGGGCGAATAATTCACCCCTCCACTTT.

This chain links TRBV20-1 with TRBJ2-1, with TRBD2 matching 12 bases. The length of the CDR3 is 13 residues. Per germline, CDR1 DFQATT and CDR2 SNEGSKA (reference sequence). Trimming at V came to 7 bases and at J to 4 bases, leaving 2 bases not matched to a gene. The CDR3 bases are TGCAGTGTGACTAGCGGGAGTTACAATGAGCAGTTCTTC. This gives the protein CSVTSGSYNEQFF.

This clonotype was seen a few times. The chain has TRBV20-1 and TRBJ2-7, with D possibly being TRBD1 (5 bases). V lost 1 base, J lost 2 bases, and 15 bases lay in between. Germline CDR1 is DFQATT and CDR2 is SNEGSKA (reference sequence). The CDR3 totals 15 residues. CDR3 protein: CSARGTNARAYEQYF. CDR3 nucleotide sequence: TGCAGTGCTAGAGGGACAAACGCCAGGGCCTACGAGCAGTACTTC.

The chain combines TRBV20-1 with TRBJ2-5; D might be TRBD2 (5 bases). V was pared by 3 bases and J by 5 bases, with 13 bases between. The CDR3 totals 13 residues. The germline V gene has CDR1 DFQATT and CDR2 SNEGSKA (reference sequence). This CDR3 is CSASASSGETQYF. The CDR3 nucleotides are TGCAGTGCTAGTGCTAGCTCCGGCGAGACCCAGTACTTC.

This clonotype occurred a few times. V and J are TRBV20-1 and TRBJ2-5; 7 bases agree with TRBD2. Germline CDR1 DFQATT, CDR2 SNEGSKA (reference sequence). Losses at the gene ends were 4 bases for V and 9 bases for J; bases not matched to a gene: 8. The CDR3 has 12 amino acids. The CDR3 sequence is CSATYRAGAQYF. As DNA, the CDR3 is TGCAGTGCTACCTACCGGGCGGGGGCCCAGTACTTC.

The rearrangement links TRBV6-1 to TRBJ2-1; the match to TRBD2 covers 10 bases. Germline V gene data show CDR1 as MNHNS and CDR2 as SASEGT. J was trimmed by 6 bases and V by 5 bases; bases with no gene match: 16. The CDR3 is 18 amino acids. As DNA, the CDR3 is TGTGCCAGCAGTAAACCTGCCGGGACTAGCGTGGCCAGCAATGAGCAGTTCTTC. It codes for CASSKPAGTSVASNEQFF.

This clonotype was detected only a few times. The V and J genes are TRBV21-1 and TRBJ2-7. TRBV21-1 is a pseudogene segment. CDR3 length: 11 amino acids. The CDR3 DNA reads TGTGCCGGTACCATGGTCTACGAGCAGTACTTC. Its translation: CAGTMVYEQYF.

This clonotype has only a few counts. This rearrangement joins TRBV7-9 to TRBJ2-1; D may be TRBD1 (6 bases). Germline V gives CDR1 SEHNR, CDR2 FQNEAQ (reference sequence). CDR3 length: 13 amino acids. The V gene lost 5 bases and the J gene lost 7 bases, with 12 bases spanning the gap. In DNA form, the CDR3 reads TGTGCCAGCAGCGGACAGAGTGAAAATGAGCAGTTCTTC. Protein: CASSGQSENEQFF.

The chain employs TRBV6-1 and TRBJ2-3; TRBD2 matches at 16 bases. The CDR3 sequence is 17 residues long. Trimming took 6 bases from V and 4 from J; bases not matched to a gene: 7. Germline-derived CDR1 and CDR2 are MNHNS and SASEGT. The CDR3: CASSLQGLAGGADTQYF. Written as DNA, the CDR3 is TGTGCCAGCAGCCTTCAGGGACTAGCGGGAGGGGCAGATACGCAGTATTTT.

CDR3 loop: CSARESPSTDTQYF. The CDR3 region has the DNA TGCAGTGCTAGAGAGTCCCCTAGCACAGATACGCAGTATTTT. This chain uses TRBV20-1 with TRBJ2-3; D is unclear. This CDR3 has 14 residues. In germline, CDR1 is DFQATT, CDR2 SNEGSKA (reference sequence). V was shortened by 0 bases and J by 0 bases, with 7 bases between the two germline ends.

The chain joins TRBV20-1 to TRBJ1-2; tentative D call: TRBD1 (5 bases). The CDR3 runs 13 residues. The germline CDR1 and CDR2 sequences are DFQATT and SNEGSKA (reference sequence). V dropped 6 bases and J dropped 8 bases, with 19 bases sitting between them. The CDR3 DNA follows: TGCAGTGCCAAGGACACACGGTCGGGCGGCTACACCTTC. This sequence encodes CSAKDTRSGGYTF.

This clonotype appeared a few times. The J gene is TRBJ2-6, the V gene TRBV20-1; D ambiguous. Germline V lookup: CDR1 DFQATT, CDR2 SNEGSKA (reference sequence). The CDR3 extends over 15 amino acids. Trimming took 0 bases from V and 0 from J, leaving 6 bases between them. The CDR3: CSARDTSSGANVLTF. The CDR3 DNA is TGCAGTGCTAGAGATACCAGCTCTGGGGCCAACGTCCTGACTTTC.

The genes are TRBV15 and TRBJ1-2; TRBD1 is a possible D gene (5 bases). Germline loops: CDR1 LNHNV, CDR2 YYDKDF (reference sequence). Trimming shortened V by 1 base and J by 8 bases, and 11 bases separated the two germline ends. The CDR3 totals 13 residues. The CDR3 DNA is TGTGCCACCAGCAGAGGGCAGGGCGGGGGCTACACCTTC. This encodes CATSRGQGGGYTF.

This clonotype has more than one count but fewer than ten. The rearrangement uses TRBV7-9 and TRBJ2-3; D not resolved. The germline CDR1 and CDR2 sequences are SEHNR and FQNEAQ (reference sequence). V dropped 0 bases and J dropped 4 bases, with 2 bases sitting between them. CDR3 size: 12 residues. The CDR3 DNA is TGTGCCAGCAGCTTAGCCTCAGATACGCAGTATTTT. Its protein product is CASSLASDTQYF.

The rearrangement uses TRBV7-8 and TRBJ1-1; no reliable D call. Germline V gene data show CDR1 as SGHVS and CDR2 as FQNEAQ. Trimming cost V 2 bases and J 0 bases, with 13 bases left between them. This CDR3 spans 16 amino acids. CDR3 sequence reads: CASSLMMGIMNTEAFF. CDR3 sequence (DNA): TGTGCCAGCAGCTTAATGATGGGGATCATGAACACTGAAGCTTTCTTT.

The rearrangement joins TRBV11-1 to TRBJ2-7; D not certain. Germline lookup yields CDR1 SGHAT and CDR2 FQDESV (reference sequence). V lost 4 bases and J lost 5, with 18 bases in between. CDR3 size: 15 residues. CDR3 sequence: CASSSRIRTSDEQYF. The CDR3, as DNA: TGTGCCAGCAGCTCCCGCATTCGGACCTCAGACGAGCAGTACTTC.

The sample holds a few counts of this clonotype. The genes are TRBV7-9 and TRBJ2-1; D perhaps matches TRBD1 (5 bases). The V gene lost 5 bases and the J gene lost 6 bases, with 14 bases spanning the gap. The CDR3 is 14 residues long. Germline V lookup: CDR1 SEHNR, CDR2 FQNEAQ (reference sequence). CDR3 bases: TGTGCCAGCAGCGTTAACCCTAGGGGCAATGAGCAGTTCTTC. Protein sequence: CASSVNPRGNEQFF.

The chain has TRBV28 and TRBJ2-4, with 7 bases that match TRBD2. Losses at the gene ends were 4 bases for V and 0 bases for J; bases not matched to a gene: 9. The length of the CDR3 is 17 residues. Germline CDR1 is MDHEN and CDR2 is SYDVKM. This CDR3 reads CASSSSASGLAKNIQYF. The CDR3 DNA sequence: TGTGCCAGCAGTTCATCCGCTAGCGGACTAGCCAAAAACATTCAGTACTTC.

The chain is built from TRBV7-9 and TRBJ2-1, with 9 bases identical to TRBD2. Trimming removed 0 bases from V and 7 bases from J; junction bases left unmatched: 10. The length of the CDR3 is 17 residues. Germline V gives CDR1 SEHNR, CDR2 FQNEAQ (reference sequence). For the CDR3, the DNA is TGTGCCAGCAGCTTAGCCCTCGGACTAGCGAGAGGGAATGAGCAGTTCTTC. Its protein product is CASSLALGLARGNEQFF.